This T cell receptor beta chain was obtained from a study of PD-1 blockade in classical Hodgkin lymphoma. Study results and limitations: Among the patients, those starting nivolumab under 1 year after ASCT were excluded. Lower baseline TCR diversity marked trial partial responders and progressors.

This CDR3 spans 14 amino acids. Between the trimmed V and J ends, which lost 3 bases and 2 bases, there was a span of 9 bases. In germline, CDR1 is SGHTA, CDR2 FQGNSA. Patients all relapsed after autologous stem cell transplantation, and there was variation in brentuximab vedotin exposure. Complete response, partial response or progressive disease was each patient's best response. Produced via immunoSEQ multiplex PCR; TCRdb's table is partial and in-frame only. Of roughly 16,000 clones listed, roughly 82% are singletons. Turning to this clone: Its antigen is unknown.

This receptor was identified in a human donor with classical Hodgkin lymphoma. This sequence joins TRBV7-2 and TRBJ2-3; possible D gene TRBD2, 6 bases. The sample here was peripheral blood mononuclear cells (PBMCs), taken before the second cycle of nivolumab. Here the CDR3 DNA reads TGTGCCAGCAGCTTGGCGGACTACACAGATACGCAGTATTTT. This codes for CASSLADYTDTQYF. Complete variable domain (other parts from reference TRBV7-2 and TRBJ2-3): GAGVSQSPSNKVTEKGKDVELRCDPISGHTALYWYRQSLGQGLEFLIYFQGNSAPDKSGLPSDRFSAERTGGSVSTLTIQRTQQEDSAVYLCASSLADYTDTQYFGPGTRLTVL.